One and the same sample provided the 32 T cell receptor beta chains below, sequenced in a study of OX40 agonist ivuxolimab in advanced cancers. The repertoire was sequenced with immunoSEQ multiplex PCR; TCRdb's copy has only in-frame clones and lacks some. The data show about 33,000 clones, with around 85% seen just once and 20% to 25% held by the top ten. The sequencing here drew on CD4+ or CD8+ T cells sorted from blood, taken in a trial of the OX40 agonist ivuxolimab. The receptors shown here come from an adult with an advanced solid tumor such as melanoma, head and neck, liver or kidney cancer.

The chain recombines TRBV19 with TRBJ2-1; TRBD2 aligns across 7 bases. CDR1 and CDR2 from the germline V gene are LNHDA and SQIVND (reference sequence). The CDR3 is 15 residues long. V dropped 6 bases and J dropped 0; count of bases not matched to a gene: 5. The CDR3 loop reads CASSLAGLSYNEQFF. CDR3 bases: TGTGCCAGTAGCTTAGCGGGCCTCTCCTACAATGAGCAGTTCTTC. The whole variable domain, remainder taken from reference TRBV19 and TRBJ2-1, is DGGITQSPKYLFRKEGQNVTLSCEQNLNHDAMYWYRQDPGQGLRLIYYSQIVNDFQKGDIAEGYSVSREKKESFPLTVTSAQKNPTAFYLCASSLAGLSYNEQFFGPGTRLTVL.

The rearrangement uses TRBV19 and TRBJ1-1; D unclear. Germline lookup yields CDR1 LNHDA and CDR2 SQIVND (reference sequence). The V and J ends lost 4 bases and 5 bases respectively, with 11 bases between them. The CDR3 has 13 residues. CDR3 nucleotide sequence: TGTGCCAGTAGTAACGGCGGTCGGACTGAAGCTTTCTTT. Translation: CASSNGGRTEAFF.

This clone appeared once. V usage is TRBV5-6 and J usage is TRBJ2-3; no clear D. CDR1 SGHDT and CDR2 YYEEEE come from the germline V gene. V shed 0 bases and J shed 4 bases, with 15 bases lying between them. The CDR3 consists of 16 residues. The CDR3 here is CASSLETSIAPDTQYF. The CDR3, as DNA: TGTGCCAGCAGCTTGGAAACCTCGATAGCTCCAGATACGCAGTATTTT.

This chain uses TRBV12-5 with TRBJ2-5; 12 nucleotides match TRBD1. After removal of 5 bases from V and 6 bases from J, the junction contained 10 bases not matched to a gene. The CDR3 covers 16 residues. Germline values: CDR1 LGHNT, CDR2 FRNRAP. The CDR3 DNA follows: TGTGCTAGTGGTCAGACCGGGACAGGGGGCGGAAAGACCCAGTACTTC. This sequence encodes CASGQTGTGGGKTQYF.

This chain links TRBV2 with TRBJ1-1; D gene unclear. The CDR3 spans 13 residues. CDR1 and CDR2 (germline): SNHLY, FYNNEI. Deletions cut 4 bases from V and 4 bases from J, with 10 bases between. CDR3 DNA: TGTGCCAGCAGTGTAGGAGTGCGCACTGAAGCTTTCTTT. It is translated as CASSVGVRTEAFF.

This chain joins TRBV5-1 and TRBJ1-1; D may be TRBD1 (5 bases). This CDR3 region has 14 residues. The ends were cut back, 4 bases at V and 0 bases at J, with 10 bases in the middle. CDR1 and CDR2 (germline): SGHRS, YFSETQ. In nucleotides, the CDR3 is TGCGCCAGCAGCCCGGGACGCTTGAACACTGAAGCTTTCTTT. This sequence encodes CASSPGRLNTEAFF.

The chain recombines TRBV28 with TRBJ1-2; tentative D call: TRBD1 (5 bases). V lost 6 bases to trimming and J lost 4 bases, with 12 bases between them. Germline lookup yields CDR1 MDHEN and CDR2 SYDVKM. The CDR3 loop spans 13 amino acids. The CDR3 sequence: CASSHDSLYGYTF. CDR3 in DNA: TGTGCCAGCAGCCATGACAGTCTCTATGGCTACACCTTC.

The V gene is TRBV25-1, the J gene TRBJ2-7; 9 nucleotides line up with TRBD1. CDR3 length equals 13 residues. The V segment lost 5 bases and the J segment 5 bases; nucleotides outside the gene matches: 4. Per germline, CDR1 MGHDK and CDR2 SYGVNS. The CDR3 reads CASSSQGANEQYF. The CDR3 coding sequence is TGTGCCAGCAGTTCACAGGGGGCGAACGAGCAGTACTTC.

This rearrangement joins TRBV2 to TRBJ2-1; 15 nucleotides match TRBD2. The CDR3 is 18 amino acids. V lost 8 bases to trimming and J lost 2 bases; unmatched junction nucleotides: 10. Germline V gene sequence: CDR1 SNHLY, CDR2 FYNNEI. CDR3 bases: TGTGCCAGCTCGTGGACTAGCGGGGGGGTCAACACCTACAATGAGCAGTTCTTC. Translating it yields CASSWTSGGVNTYNEQFF. Filled out from reference TRBV2 and TRBJ2-1, the complete variable domain reads EPEVTQTPSHQVTQMGQEVILRCVPISNHLYFYWYRQILGQKVEFLVSFYNNEISEKSEIFDDQFSVERPDGSNFTLKIRSTKLEDSAMYFCASSWTSGGVNTYNEQFFGPGTRLTVL.

In this sample, this clone turned up once. The chain combines TRBV7-9 with TRBJ1-3; D is undetermined. Germline CDR1 and CDR2: SEHNR and FQNEAQ (reference sequence). V dropped 5 bases and J dropped 0 bases, with 11 bases sitting between them. The CDR3 runs 15 residues. Written as DNA, the CDR3 is TGTGCCAGCAGCCCCCTGGTCTCCTCTGGAAACACCATATATTTT. This gives the protein CASSPLVSSGNTIYF. Full variable domain (remainder filled in from reference TRBV7-9 and TRBJ1-3): DTGVSQNPRHKITKRGQNVTFRCDPISEHNRLYWYRQTLGQGPEFLTYFQNEAQLEKSRLLSDRFSAERPKGSFSTLEIQRTEQGDSAMYLCASSPLVSSGNTIYFGEGSWLTVV.

The chain combines TRBV28 with TRBJ2-3; possible D gene TRBD1, 5 bases. V shed 3 bases and J shed 8 bases, with 15 bases lying between them. The CDR3 spans 14 residues. Germline lookup yields CDR1 MDHEN and CDR2 SYDVKM. The CDR3 DNA is TGTGCCAGCAGTTTCGGTCAGCAGGGTGCTACGCAGTATTTT. As protein: CASSFGQQGATQYF. The variable domain in full, completed from reference TRBV28 and TRBJ2-3, reads DVKVTQSSRYLVKRTGEKVFLECVQDMDHENMFWYRQDPGLGLRLIYFSYDVKMKEKGDIPEGYSVSREKKERFSLILESASTNQTSMYLCASSFGQQGATQYFGPGTRLTVL.

This chain uses TRBV6-5 with TRBJ1-5, with 8 nucleotides matching TRBD1. This CDR3 spans 15 amino acids. From germline, CDR1 is MNHEY and CDR2 SVGAGI. With 4 bases clipped from V and 2 bases from J, the junction kept 4 bases outside the gene matches. The CDR3 DNA follows: TGTGCCAGCAGTTCCTTGACAGGGGGCAATCAGCCCCAGCATTTT. It encodes CASSSLTGGNQPQHF.

This clone was detected once. This rearrangement joins TRBV10-2 to TRBJ2-3, with 9 bases fitting TRBD1. Germline CDR1 and CDR2: WSHSY and SAAADI. With 0 bases clipped from V and 0 bases from J, the junction kept 10 bases outside the gene matches. The CDR3 spans 19 residues. The CDR3 region is CASSESRPGTGFSTDTQYF. The CDR3 DNA reads TGCGCCAGCAGTGAGTCCCGTCCCGGGACAGGGTTTAGCACAGATACGCAGTATTTT.

This clone was seen just once. The chain links TRBV4-2 to TRBJ2-1; D unclear. Per the germline V gene, CDR1 is LGHNA and CDR2 is YNFKEQ. This CDR3 spans 15 amino acids. V dropped 0 bases and J dropped 1 base, with 7 bases sitting between them. The DNA of the CDR3 is TGTGCCAGCAGCCAAGATGGCCCTTCCTACAATGAGCAGTTCTTC. Translation gives CASSQDGPSYNEQFF.

This chain connects TRBV5-6 to TRBJ2-7; the D is unclear. Trimming stripped 4 bases from V and 1 base from J, with 6 bases between. Germline V gives CDR1 SGHDT, CDR2 YYEEEE. The CDR3 runs to 12 residues. CDR3 sequence reads: CASSLTSYEQYF. The CDR3 bases are TGTGCCAGCAGCCTTACGTCCTACGAGCAGTACTTC.

J is TRBJ1-1 and V is TRBV27, with D perhaps TRBD1 (6 bases). Trimming removed 3 bases at V and 1 base at J, with 9 bases between. Germline V gene sequence: CDR1 MNHEY, CDR2 SMNVEV (reference sequence). CDR3 length: 14 residues. CDR3 sequence: CASSLYRANTEAFF. In DNA form, the CDR3 reads TGTGCCAGCAGTTTGTACAGGGCGAACACTGAAGCTTTCTTT.

J is TRBJ2-3 and V is TRBV7-9; D is perhaps TRBD1 or TRBD2 (6 bases each). Trimming removed 1 base from V and 4 bases from J, with 9 bases in between. CDR3 size: 14 residues. Germline assignment: CDR1 SEHNR and CDR2 FQNEAQ (reference sequence). CDR3: CASSLDREADTQYF. As DNA, the CDR3 is TGTGCCAGCAGCTTAGACAGGGAGGCAGATACGCAGTATTTT.

This clone ranks as medium-sized. The chain employs TRBV4-1 and TRBJ2-7, with TRBD2 matching 10 bases. Trimming took 0 bases from V and 5 from J; bases not matched to a gene: 4. The length of the CDR3 is 15 residues. CDR1 and CDR2 (germline): MGHRA, YSYEKL. The CDR3 here is CASSQEPSGSNEQYF. CDR3 in DNA: TGCGCCAGCAGCCAAGAACCTAGCGGGAGTAACGAGCAGTACTTC.

A few counts support this clone. The rearrangement links TRBV27 to TRBJ2-1; 9 bases line up with TRBD1. Germline V lookup: CDR1 MNHEY, CDR2 SMNVEV (reference sequence). The CDR3 consists of 16 residues. V lost 5 bases to trimming and J lost 6 bases; unmatched junction nucleotides: 11. The CDR3, as DNA: TGTGCCAGCAGTCCTCTACCGGGACAGGGAGGCAATGAGCAGTTCTTC. The encoded protein is CASSPLPGQGGNEQFF.

V is TRBV11-3 and J is TRBJ1-4; D possibly corresponds to TRBD1 (5 bases). Trimming removed 3 bases from V and 5 bases from J, with 10 bases in between. This CDR3 is built from 14 residues. CDR1 SGHNT and CDR2 YENEEA come from the germline V gene. DNA of the CDR3: TGTGCCAGCAGCTTTGGGGCGCGGAATGAAAAACTGTTTTTT. Encoded protein: CASSFGARNEKLFF. Filled out from reference TRBV11-3 and TRBJ1-4, the complete variable domain reads EAGVVQSPRYKIIEKKQPVAFWCNPISGHNTLYWYLQNLGQGPELLIRYENEEAVDDSQLPKDRFSAERLKGVDSTLKIQPAELGDSAVYLCASSFGARNEKLFFGSGTQLSVL.

The V call is TRBV27, the J call TRBJ2-3; D is possibly TRBD1 (5 bases). CDR3 length: 14 residues. Deletions cut 2 bases from V and 10 bases from J, with 16 bases between. CDR1 and CDR2 from the germline V gene are MNHEY and SMNVEV (reference sequence). Written as DNA, the CDR3 is TGTGCCAGCAGTTTAGGGGCCTACTTGCCCCCGCAGTATTTT. Translation gives CASSLGAYLPPQYF.

The V gene is TRBV5-1, the J gene TRBJ1-1, with unresolved D. The CDR3 covers 16 residues. CDR1 is SGHRS and CDR2 is YFSETQ in the germline V gene. Trimming pared 0 bases from V and 1 base from J, leaving 13 bases between. CDR3 residues: CASSLVPPDPNTEAFF. The CDR3 DNA follows: TGCGCCAGCAGCTTGGTTCCTCCTGACCCGAACACTGAAGCTTTCTTT.

This clone has just a few counts. The rearrangement joins TRBV4-1 to TRBJ2-7; no clear D. The CDR3 contains 12 residues. V was shortened by 3 bases and J by 5 bases, with 8 bases between the two germline ends. Germline V CDR1 and CDR2: MGHRA, YSYEKL. CDR3 sequence (DNA): TGCGCCAGCAGCCAGGGTTTGGACGAGCAGTACTTC. This codes for CASSQGLDEQYF.

The chain has TRBV18 and TRBJ1-2, with D perhaps matching TRBD1 (6 bases). This CDR3 region has 13 residues. CDR1 and CDR2 from the germline V gene are KGHSH and LQKENI. V gave up 5 bases and J gave up 6 bases, with 13 bases separating them. CDR3 protein: CASSTGTIDGYTF. The CDR3 bases are TGTGCCAGCTCAACCGGGACAATAGATGGCTACACCTTC.

This clone was seen more than once but under ten times. The V and J genes are TRBV9 and TRBJ2-2; 8 bases match TRBD2. The CDR3 is made up of 16 amino acids. Germline CDR1 is SGDLS and CDR2 is YYNGEE. V was clipped by 3 bases and J by 6 bases; unmatched bases: 10. The DNA for the CDR3 is TGTGCCAGCAGCGCCTCCCCGGGGGGGCCGGCCGGGGAGCTGTTTTTT. Translation: CASSASPGGPAGELFF.

The chain carries TRBV5-6 and TRBJ2-3, with 12 bases identical to TRBD2. Germline assignment: CDR1 SGHDT and CDR2 YYEEEE. The CDR3 totals 16 residues. With 5 bases clipped from V and 2 bases from J, the junction kept 6 bases outside the gene matches. The CDR3 region has the DNA TGTGCCAGCAGTCGCGGGACTAGCGGGTACACAGATACGCAGTATTTT. The encoded protein is CASSRGTSGYTDTQYF.

The rearrangement uses TRBV9 and TRBJ2-5, with D perhaps being TRBD1 or TRBD2 (6 bases each). Per germline, CDR1 SGDLS and CDR2 YYNGEE. The CDR3 is made up of 15 amino acids. Trimming removed 3 bases from V and 5 bases from J, with 17 bases in between. CDR3 residues: CASSDGGAQGETQYF. In nucleotides, the CDR3 is TGTGCCAGCAGCGATGGCGGGGCCCAGGGGGAGACCCAGTACTTC.

The genes are TRBV4-1 and TRBJ1-1, with 10 bases fitting TRBD1. Losses at the gene ends were 4 bases for V and 3 bases for J; bases not matched to a gene: 5. Germline assignment: CDR1 MGHRA and CDR2 YSYEKL. This CDR3 comprises 15 residues. CDR3 nucleotide sequence: TGCGCCAGCAGCCTAGAAGACAGGGGGCACACTGAAGCTTTCTTT. Translating it yields CASSLEDRGHTEAFF.

The V call is TRBV7-9, the J call TRBJ2-1, with D perhaps matching TRBD1 (5 bases). V was shortened by 5 bases and J by 5 bases, with 10 bases between the two germline ends. The V gene's germline CDR1 is SEHNR and CDR2 FQNEAQ (reference sequence). This CDR3 spans 13 amino acids. The CDR3 is CASSLVQDNEQFF. The DNA for the CDR3 is TGTGCCAGCAGCCTCGTACAGGACAATGAGCAGTTCTTC. Filled out from reference TRBV7-9 and TRBJ2-1, the complete variable domain reads DTGVSQNPRHKITKRGQNVTFRCDPISEHNRLYWYRQTLGQGPEFLTYFQNEAQLEKSRLLSDRFSAERPKGSFSTLEIQRTEQGDSAMYLCASSLVQDNEQFFGPGTRLTVL.

The chain uses TRBV30 and TRBJ1-2; 7 bases fit TRBD1. The CDR3 has 13 amino acids. The V gene's germline CDR1 is GTSNPN and CDR2 SVGIG (reference sequence). The V and J ends lost 0 bases and 3 bases, in that order; junction bases with no gene match: 1. The CDR3 protein is CAWSVGQDYGYTF. The CDR3, as DNA: TGTGCCTGGAGTGTAGGACAGGACTATGGCTACACCTTC.

V and J are TRBV29-1 and TRBJ2-1; 8 nucleotides line up with TRBD1. CDR3 size: 12 residues. J lost 9 bases, V lost 5 bases, and 6 bases had no gene match. CDR1 SQVTM and CDR2 ANQGSEA come from the germline V gene. The CDR3 here is CSVILTGAEQFF. Here the CDR3 DNA reads TGCAGCGTTATTCTGACAGGGGCTGAGCAGTTCTTC.

The sample holds one count of this clone. This sequence joins TRBV9 and TRBJ2-6; no firm D call. Trimming took off 1 base at V and 4 bases at J, with 3 bases between the two ends. The CDR3 loop spans 13 amino acids. CDR1 and CDR2 from the germline V gene are SGDLS and YYNGEE. The CDR3 DNA reads TGTGCCAGCAGCGTAAGAGGGGCCAACGTCCTGACTTTC. Translated, it gives CASSVRGANVLTF.